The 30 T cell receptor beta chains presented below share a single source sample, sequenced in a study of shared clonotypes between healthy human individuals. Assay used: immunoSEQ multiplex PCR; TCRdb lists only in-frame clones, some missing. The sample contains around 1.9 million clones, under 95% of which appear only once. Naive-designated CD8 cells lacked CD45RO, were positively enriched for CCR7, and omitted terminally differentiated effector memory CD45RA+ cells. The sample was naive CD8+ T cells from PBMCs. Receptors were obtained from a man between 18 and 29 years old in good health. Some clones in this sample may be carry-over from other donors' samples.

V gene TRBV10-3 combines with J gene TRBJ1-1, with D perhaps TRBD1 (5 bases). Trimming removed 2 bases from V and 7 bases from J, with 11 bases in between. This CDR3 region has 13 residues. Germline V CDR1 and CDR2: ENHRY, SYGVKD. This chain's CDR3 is CAISERDLDEAFF. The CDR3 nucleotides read TGTGCCATCAGTGAGCGGGACCTGGATGAAGCTTTCTTT.

CDR3 region: CASSSGLAETRKYF. Here the CDR3 DNA reads TGCGCCAGCAGCTCGGGACTAGCGGAGACTAGGAAGTACTTC. The rearrangement links TRBV5-1 to TRBJ2-7; the match to TRBD2 covers 11 bases. The trim removed 3 bases at V and 11 bases at J, leaving 10 bases unmatched. The CDR3 sequence is 14 residues long. Germline V gives CDR1 SGHRS, CDR2 YFSETQ.

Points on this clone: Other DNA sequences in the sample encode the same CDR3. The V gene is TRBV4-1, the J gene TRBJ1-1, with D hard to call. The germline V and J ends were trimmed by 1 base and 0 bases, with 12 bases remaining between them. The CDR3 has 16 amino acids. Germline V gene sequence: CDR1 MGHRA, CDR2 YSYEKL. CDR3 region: CASSQVIGVVNTEAFF. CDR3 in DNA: TGCGCCAGCAGCCAAGTTATTGGGGTTGTGAACACTGAAGCTTTCTTT.

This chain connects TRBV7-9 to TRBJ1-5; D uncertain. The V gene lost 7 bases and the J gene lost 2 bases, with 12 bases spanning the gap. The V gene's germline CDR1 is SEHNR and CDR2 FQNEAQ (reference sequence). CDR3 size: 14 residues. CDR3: CASTIRPGNQPQHF. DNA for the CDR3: TGTGCCAGCACCATTAGACCCGGCAATCAGCCCCAGCATTTT.

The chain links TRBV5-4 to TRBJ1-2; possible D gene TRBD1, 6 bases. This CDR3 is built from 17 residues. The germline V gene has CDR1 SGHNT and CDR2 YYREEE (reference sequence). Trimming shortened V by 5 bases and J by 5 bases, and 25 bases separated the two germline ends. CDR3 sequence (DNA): TGTGCCAGCAGTCGAAAAAGCAGGGGAGTTGTAGGGTATGGCTACACCTTC. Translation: CASSRKSRGVVGYGYTF.

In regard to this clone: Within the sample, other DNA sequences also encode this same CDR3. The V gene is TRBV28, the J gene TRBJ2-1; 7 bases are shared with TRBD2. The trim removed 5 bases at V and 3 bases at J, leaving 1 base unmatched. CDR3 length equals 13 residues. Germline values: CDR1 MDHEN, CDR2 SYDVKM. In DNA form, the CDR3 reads TGTGCCAGCAGTAGGACTAGCTACAATGAGCAGTTCTTC. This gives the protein CASSRTSYNEQFF.

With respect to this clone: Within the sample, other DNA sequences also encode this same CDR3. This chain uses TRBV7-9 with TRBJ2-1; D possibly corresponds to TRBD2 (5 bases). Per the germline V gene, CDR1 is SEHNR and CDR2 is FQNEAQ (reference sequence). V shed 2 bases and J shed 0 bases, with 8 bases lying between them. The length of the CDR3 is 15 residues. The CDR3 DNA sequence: TGTGCCAGCAGCTTACCGGGGAGCTCCTACAATGAGCAGTTCTTC. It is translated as CASSLPGSSYNEQFF.

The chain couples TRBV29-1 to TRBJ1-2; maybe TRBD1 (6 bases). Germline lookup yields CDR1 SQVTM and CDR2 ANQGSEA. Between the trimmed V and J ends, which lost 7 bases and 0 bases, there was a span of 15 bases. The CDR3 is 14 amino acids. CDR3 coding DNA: TGCAGCGGGGGGCCCCGGAATACTAACTATGGCTACACCTTC. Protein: CSGGPRNTNYGYTF.

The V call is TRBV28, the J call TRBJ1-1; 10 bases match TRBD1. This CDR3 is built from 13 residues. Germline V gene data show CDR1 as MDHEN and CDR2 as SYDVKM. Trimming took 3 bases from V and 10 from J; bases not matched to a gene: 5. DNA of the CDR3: TGTGCCAGCAGTTTGGGGACAGGGGTAGGAGCTTTCTTT. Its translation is CASSLGTGVGAFF.

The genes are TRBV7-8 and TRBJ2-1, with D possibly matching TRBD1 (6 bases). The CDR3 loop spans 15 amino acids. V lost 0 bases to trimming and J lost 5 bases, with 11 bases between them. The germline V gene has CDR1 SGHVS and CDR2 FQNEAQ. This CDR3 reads CASSLAGHPDNEQFF. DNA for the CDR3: TGTGCCAGCAGCTTAGCGGGACACCCCGACAATGAGCAGTTCTTC.

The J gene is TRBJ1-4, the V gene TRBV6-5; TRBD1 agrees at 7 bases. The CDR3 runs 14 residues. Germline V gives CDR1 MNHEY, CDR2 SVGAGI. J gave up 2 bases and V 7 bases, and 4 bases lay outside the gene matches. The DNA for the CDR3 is TGTGCCAGCAAACAGGGGAGGACTAATGAAAAACTGTTTTTT. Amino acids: CASKQGRTNEKLFF.

The CDR3 region is CASSGPGLAGFLYEQYF. As DNA, the CDR3 is TGTGCCAGCAGTGGGCCGGGACTAGCGGGTTTTCTCTACGAGCAGTACTTC. The chain joins TRBV2 to TRBJ2-7; 12 bases line up with TRBD2. CDR1 is SNHLY and CDR2 is FYNNEI in the germline V gene. CDR3 size: 17 residues. Trimming cost V 4 bases and J 3 bases; bases outside gene matches: 10.

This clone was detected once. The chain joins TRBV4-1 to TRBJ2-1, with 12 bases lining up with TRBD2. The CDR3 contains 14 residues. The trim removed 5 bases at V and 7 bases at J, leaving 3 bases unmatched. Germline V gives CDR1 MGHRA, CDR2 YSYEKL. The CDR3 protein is CASSLLAGGNEQFF. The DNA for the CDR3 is TGCGCCAGCAGCTTACTAGCGGGAGGTAATGAGCAGTTCTTC.

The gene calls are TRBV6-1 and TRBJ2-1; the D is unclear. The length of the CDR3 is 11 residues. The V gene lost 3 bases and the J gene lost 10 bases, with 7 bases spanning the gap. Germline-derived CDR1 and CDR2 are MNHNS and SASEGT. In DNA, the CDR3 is TGTGCCAGCAGTGACGGCCTGGAGCAGTTCTTC. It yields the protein CASSDGLEQFF.

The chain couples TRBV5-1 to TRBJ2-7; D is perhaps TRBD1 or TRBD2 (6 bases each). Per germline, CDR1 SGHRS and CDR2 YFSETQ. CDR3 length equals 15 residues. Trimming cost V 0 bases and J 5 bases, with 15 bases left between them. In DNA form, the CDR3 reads TGCGCCAGCAGCTTGGAGGGGGGTATAGGGGACGAGCAGTACTTC. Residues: CASSLEGGIGDEQYF.

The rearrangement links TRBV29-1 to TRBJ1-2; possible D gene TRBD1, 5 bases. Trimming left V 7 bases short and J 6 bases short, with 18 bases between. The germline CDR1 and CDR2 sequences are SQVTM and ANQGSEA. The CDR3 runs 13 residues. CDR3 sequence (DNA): TGCAGCGCCCTGGGACGGTCCGACGATGGCTACACCTTC. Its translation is CSALGRSDDGYTF.

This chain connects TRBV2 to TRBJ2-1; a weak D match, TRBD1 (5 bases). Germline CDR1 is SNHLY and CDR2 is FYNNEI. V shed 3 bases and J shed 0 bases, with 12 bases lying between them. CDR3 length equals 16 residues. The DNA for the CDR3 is TGTGCCAGCAGTGAGGACACCCGAAGCTCCTACAATGAGCAGTTCTTC. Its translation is CASSEDTRSSYNEQFF.

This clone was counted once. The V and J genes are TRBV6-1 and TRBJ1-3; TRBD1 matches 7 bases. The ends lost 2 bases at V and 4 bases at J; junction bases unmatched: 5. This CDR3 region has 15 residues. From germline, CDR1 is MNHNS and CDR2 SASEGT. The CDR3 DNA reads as TGTGCCAGCAGTGAATGGTTGACAGGGGGAAACACCATATATTTT. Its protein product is CASSEWLTGGNTIYF.

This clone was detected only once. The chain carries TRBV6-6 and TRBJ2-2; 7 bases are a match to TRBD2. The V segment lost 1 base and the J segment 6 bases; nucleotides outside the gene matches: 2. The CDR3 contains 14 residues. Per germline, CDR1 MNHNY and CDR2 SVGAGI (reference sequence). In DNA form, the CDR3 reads TGTGCCAGCAGTTACTTGGGGGGGGCCGGGGAGCTGTTTTTT. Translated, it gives CASSYLGGAGELFF.

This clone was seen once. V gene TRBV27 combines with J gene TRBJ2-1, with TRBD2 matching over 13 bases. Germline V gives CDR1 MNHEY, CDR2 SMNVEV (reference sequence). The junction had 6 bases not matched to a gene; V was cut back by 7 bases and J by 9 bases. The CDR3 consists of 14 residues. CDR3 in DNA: TGTGCCAGCACAGGACTAGCGGGAGCGGTTGAGCAGTTCTTC. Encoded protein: CASTGLAGAVEQFF.

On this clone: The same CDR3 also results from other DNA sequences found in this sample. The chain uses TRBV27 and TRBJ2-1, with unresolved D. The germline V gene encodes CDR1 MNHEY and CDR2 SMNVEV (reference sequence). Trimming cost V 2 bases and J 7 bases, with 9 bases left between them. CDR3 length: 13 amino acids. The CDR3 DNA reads TGTGCCAGCAGTTTAGGACGCCGTAATGAGCAGTTCTTC. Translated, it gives CASSLGRRNEQFF.

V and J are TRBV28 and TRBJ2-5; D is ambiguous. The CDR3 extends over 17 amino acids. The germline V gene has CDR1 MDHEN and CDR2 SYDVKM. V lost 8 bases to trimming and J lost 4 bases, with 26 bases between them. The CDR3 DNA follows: TGTGCCAGCCGCTCGCTGCTCGAGCAAGTATACGGAGAGACCCAGTACTTC. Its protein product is CASRSLLEQVYGETQYF.

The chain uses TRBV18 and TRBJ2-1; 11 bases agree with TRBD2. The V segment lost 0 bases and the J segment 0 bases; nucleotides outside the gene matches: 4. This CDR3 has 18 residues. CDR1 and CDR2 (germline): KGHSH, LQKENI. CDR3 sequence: CASSPPSSGRFSYNEQFF. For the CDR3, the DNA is TGTGCCAGCTCACCACCTTCTAGCGGGAGGTTCTCCTACAATGAGCAGTTCTTC.

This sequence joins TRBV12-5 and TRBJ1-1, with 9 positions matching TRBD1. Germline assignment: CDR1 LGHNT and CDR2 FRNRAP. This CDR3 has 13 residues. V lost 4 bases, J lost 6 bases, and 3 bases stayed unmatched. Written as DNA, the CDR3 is TGTGCTAGTGGTTGGGGGACAGGGTCTGAAGCTTTCTTT. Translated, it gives CASGWGTGSEAFF.

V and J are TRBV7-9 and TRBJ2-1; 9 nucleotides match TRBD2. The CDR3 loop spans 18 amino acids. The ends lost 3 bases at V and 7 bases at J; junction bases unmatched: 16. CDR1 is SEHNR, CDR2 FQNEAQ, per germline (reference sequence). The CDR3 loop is CASSFPREGGRARNEQFF. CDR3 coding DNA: TGTGCCAGCAGCTTCCCTAGAGAGGGCGGGAGGGCCCGGAATGAGCAGTTCTTC.

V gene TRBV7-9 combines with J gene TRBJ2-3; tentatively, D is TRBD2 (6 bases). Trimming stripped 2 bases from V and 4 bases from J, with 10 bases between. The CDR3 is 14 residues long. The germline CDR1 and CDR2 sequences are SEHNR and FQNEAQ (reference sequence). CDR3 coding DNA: TGTGCCAGCAGCTTAACCGGGAGCCCAGATACGCAGTATTTT. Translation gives CASSLTGSPDTQYF. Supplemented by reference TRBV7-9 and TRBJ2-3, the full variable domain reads DTGVSQNPRHKITKRGQNVTFRCDPISEHNRLYWYRQTLGQGPEFLTYFQNEAQLEKSRLLSDRFSAERPKGSFSTLEIQRTEQGDSAMYLCASSLTGSPDTQYFGPGTRLTVL.

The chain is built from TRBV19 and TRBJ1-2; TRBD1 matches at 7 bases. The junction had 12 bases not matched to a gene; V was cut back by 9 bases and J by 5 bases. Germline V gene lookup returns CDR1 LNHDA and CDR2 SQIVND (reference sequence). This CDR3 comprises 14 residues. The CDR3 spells CASRQGGSPYGYTF. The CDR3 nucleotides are TGTGCCAGCCGACAGGGTGGCAGTCCATATGGCTACACCTTC.

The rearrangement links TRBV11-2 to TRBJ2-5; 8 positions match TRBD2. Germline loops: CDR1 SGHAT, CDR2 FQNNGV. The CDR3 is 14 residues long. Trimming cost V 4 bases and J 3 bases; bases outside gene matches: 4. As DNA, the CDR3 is TGTGCCAGCAGCTCAAATAGCGGGAAAGAGACCCAGTACTTC. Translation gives CASSSNSGKETQYF.

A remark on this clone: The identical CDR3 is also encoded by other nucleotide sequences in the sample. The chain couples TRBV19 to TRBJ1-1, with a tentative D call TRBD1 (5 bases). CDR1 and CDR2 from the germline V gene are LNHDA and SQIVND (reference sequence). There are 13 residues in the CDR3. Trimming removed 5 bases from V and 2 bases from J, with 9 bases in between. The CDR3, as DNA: TGTGCCAGTAGTCCGACAGCAAACACTGAAGCTTTCTTT. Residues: CASSPTANTEAFF. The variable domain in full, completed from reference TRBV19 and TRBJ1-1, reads DGGITQSPKYLFRKEGQNVTLSCEQNLNHDAMYWYRQDPGQGLRLIYYSQIVNDFQKGDIAEGYSVSREKKESFPLTVTSAQKNPTAFYLCASSPTANTEAFFGQGTRLTVV.

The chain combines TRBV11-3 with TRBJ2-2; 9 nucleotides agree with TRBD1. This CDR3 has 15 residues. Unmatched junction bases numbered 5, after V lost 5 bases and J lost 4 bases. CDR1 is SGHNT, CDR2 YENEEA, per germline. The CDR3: CASSKDRGTTGELFF. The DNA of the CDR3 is TGTGCCAGCAGCAAAGACAGGGGGACCACCGGGGAGCTGTTTTTT.